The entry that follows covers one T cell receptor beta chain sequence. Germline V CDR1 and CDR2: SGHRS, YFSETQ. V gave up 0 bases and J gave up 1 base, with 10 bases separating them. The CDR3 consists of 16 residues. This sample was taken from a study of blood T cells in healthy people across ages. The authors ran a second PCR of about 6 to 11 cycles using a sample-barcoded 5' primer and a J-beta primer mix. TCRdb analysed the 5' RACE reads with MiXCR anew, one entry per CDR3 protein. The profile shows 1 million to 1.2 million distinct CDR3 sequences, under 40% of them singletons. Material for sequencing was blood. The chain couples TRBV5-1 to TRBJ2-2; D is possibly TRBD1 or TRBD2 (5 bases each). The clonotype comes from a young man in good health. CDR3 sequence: CASSLVGRQNTGELFF. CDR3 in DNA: TGCGCCAGCAGCTTGGTGGGACGGCAGAACACCGGGGAGCTGTTTTTT.